A selection of T cell receptor beta chains follows, all from one sample in a study of post-analysis software for immune sequencing data. TCRdb re-called the PCR reads through MiXCR, storing one row per CDR3 protein. The profile shows 550,000 to 700,000 distinct CDR3 sequences, roughly 40% of them singletons. Sequencing was done on a sample of blood. The receptor set was obtained from a girl between 10 and 17 years old with multiple sclerosis. Each CDR3 is given with its conserved first and last residue. A D gene is named only where the DNA matches it firmly. Clone size, where shown, is once, few, many, or a class for clones that have expanded.

V gene	clone size	J gene	D gene	CDR3 DNA	CDR3 protein
TRBV5-1	few	TRBJ2-7	-	TGCGCCAGCAGCCGGGAACAGGACTCCTACGAGCAGTACTTC	CASSREQDSYEQYF
TRBV12-3/TRBV12-4	-	TRBJ1-2	TRBD1	TGTGCCAGCAGATCTATACAGGGGGCTTATGGTGGCTACACCTTC	CASRSIQGAYGGYTF
TRBV7-8	-	TRBJ2-7	-	TGTGCCAGCAGCTCCGGGACCCCCGAGCAGTACTTC	CASSSGTPEQYF
TRBV18	-	TRBJ2-5	TRBD1	TGTGCCAGCTCACCAGGACAGGTGATGGAAGAGACCCAGTACTTC	CASSPGQVMEETQYF
TRBV5-1	few	TRBJ2-1	TRBD2	TGCGCCAGCAGCTTGGCCCCCAGCGGGGGATACAATGAGCAGTTCTTC	CASSLAPSGGYNEQFF
TRBV3-1	-	TRBJ2-1	-	TGTGCCAGCAGCCAAGCCCGCGGGGAGGCTTACAATGAGCAGTTCTTC	CASSQARGEAYNEQFF
TRBV12-3/TRBV12-4	-	TRBJ2-7	-	TGTGCCAGCAGTTTAGAACAGGGCAACGAGCAGTACTTC	CASSLEQGNEQYF
TRBV6-1	few	TRBJ2-5	TRBD2	TGTGCCAGCAGTGAAAATTGGGTAGCGGGAGGGCCAACGGAGACCCAGTACTTC	CASSENWVAGGPTETQYF
TRBV7-9	-	TRBJ2-1	-	TGTGCCAGCAGCTTAGGGATCGGGGTGCGCGACAATGAGCAGTTCTTC	CASSLGIGVRDNEQFF
TRBV7-2	few	TRBJ2-6	TRBD1	TGTGCCAGCAGAACAGGGGTTGGGGCCAACGTCCTGACTTTC	CASRTGVGANVLTF
TRBV6-1	-	TRBJ2-2	-	TGTGCCAGCGGGGAAGATAGCGGAACCGGGGAGCTGTTTTTT	CASGEDSGTGELFF
TRBV29-1	few	TRBJ1-2	TRBD1	TGCAGCGTTTCCCTCCTATCCGGGACAGGGGGCGGCTACACCTTC	CSVSLLSGTGGGYTF
TRBV7-9	few	TRBJ2-1	TRBD2	TGTGCCAGCAGCTTAGAACTAGCGGGAGATCCAAACCCCTACAATGAGCAGTTCTTC	CASSLELAGDPNPYNEQFF
TRBV28	few	TRBJ2-7	-	TGTGCCAGCAGAACGATTGGGCTCACCTACGAGCAGTACTTC	CASRTIGLTYEQYF
TRBV9	-	TRBJ1-1	-	TGTGCCAGCAGCGTAGGCCCGAACACTGAAGCTTTCTTT	CASSVGPNTEAFF
TRBV3-1	-	TRBJ2-4	TRBD2	TGTGCCAGCAGCCAAGATGGGTGGGGGGGGGACATTCAGTACTTC	CASSQDGWGGDIQYF
TRBV6-1	-	TRBJ2-3	-	TGTGCCAGCAGTGAAAACCCTATCACAGATACGCAGTATTTT	CASSENPITDTQYF
TRBV29-1	-	TRBJ2-3	-	TGCAGCGCCCTCACGCAGGGGCGAACAGATACGCAGTATTTT	CSALTQGRTDTQYF
TRBV12-3/TRBV12-4	-	TRBJ2-1	TRBD2	TGTGCCGGCAGCGTAGGAAGCGGGGAGTACGAGCAGTTCTTC	CAGSVGSGEYEQFF
TRBV12-3/TRBV12-4	-	TRBJ2-1	TRBD2	TGTGCCAGCAGTCCCCACGGGACTCCCGGGGGGGATGAGCAGTTCTTC	CASSPHGTPGGDEQFF
TRBV5-1	-	TRBJ1-4	-	TGCGCCAGCAGCGGTGGAGACCTTTTAAATGAAAAACTGTTTTTT	CASSGGDLLNEKLFF
TRBV5-6	-	TRBJ2-7	TRBD1	TGTGCCAGCAGAAGGGACAGGGCCTTTTCCTACGAGCAGTACTTC	CASRRDRAFSYEQYF
TRBV6-1	-	TRBJ1-2	-	TGTGCCAGCAGCCAAGGACAGAGGGCTAACTATGGCTACACCTTC	CASSQGQRANYGYTF
TRBV5-6	-	TRBJ1-2	-	TGTGCCAGCAGCAGGGACTTTTATGGCTACACCTTC	CASSRDFYGYTF
TRBV7-9	-	TRBJ1-4	-	TGTGCCAGCAGCTTTTGGGGGGATGAAAAACTGTTTTTT	CASSFWGDEKLFF
TRBV12-3/TRBV12-4	-	TRBJ2-3	-	TGTGCCAGCGCCCTGATGGGCACAGATACGCAGTATTTT	CASALMGTDTQYF
TRBV29-1	-	TRBJ1-1	-	TGCAGCGTGGTACACAGGGTCCCAAGTGAAGCTTTCTTT	CSVVHRVPSEAFF
TRBV7-2	few	TRBJ2-1	-	TGTGCCAGCAGCCACGTCGACAGGTCGTATGAGCAGTTCTTC	CASSHVDRSYEQFF
TRBV4-1	-	TRBJ2-1	TRBD1	TGCGCCAGCAGCCCCATCGGGACAGGGGGCTACAATGAGCAGTTCTTC	CASSPIGTGGYNEQFF
TRBV12-3/TRBV12-4	few	TRBJ2-3	-	TGTGCCAGCAGTTTGAGTCTAGCTATGACCGTGCAGTATTTT	CASSLSLAMTVQYF
TRBV7-3	-	TRBJ2-1	-	TGTGCCAGCAGCCTTCAACACCGCGGGGCCGCCACCTACAATGAGCAGTTCTTC	CASSLQHRGAATYNEQFF
TRBV10-3	few	TRBJ2-3	-	TGTGCCATCAGGGGGAACAGGGATTTCACAGATACGCAGTATTTT	CAIRGNRDFTDTQYF
TRBV29-1	-	TRBJ1-1	-	TGCAGCGCTCCCAGGGCAGGGCTGAACACTGAAGCTTTCTTT	CSAPRAGLNTEAFF
TRBV5-1	many	TRBJ2-5	-	TGCGCCAGCAGCTTTGGACACGGTGAGACCCAGTACTTC	CASSFGHGETQYF
TRBV4-2	few	TRBJ2-7	TRBD2	TGTGCCAGCAGCCGGGACGGGGGGGTGCTCTACGAGCAGTACTTC	CASSRDGGVLYEQYF
TRBV20-1	-	TRBJ2-7	TRBD2	TGCGGTGCCTACCCCCGGGGAGGGACCCACCTCGAGCAGTACTTC	CGAYPRGGTHLEQYF
TRBV12-3/TRBV12-4	many	TRBJ1-1	TRBD1	TGTGCCAGCTCGCCGGACAGGGGTGAAGCTTTCTTT	CASSPDRGEAFF
TRBV9	-	TRBJ2-1	-	TGTACCAGCAGCGGTTCCGACAATGAGCAGTTCTTC	CTSSGSDNEQFF
TRBV20-1	-	TRBJ2-5	-	TGCAGTGCTAGCTTAGAGGGCCGAGAGACCCAGTACTTC	CSASLEGRETQYF
TRBV28	once	TRBJ1-2	-	TGTGCCAGCCTTAAACAGGGTGGTGGCTATGGCTACACCTTC	CASLKQGGGYGYTF
TRBV7-8	-	TRBJ2-1	-	TGTGCCAGCAGCTCACGTACCACCGGGACTCGCGCGGAGAATGAGCAGTTCTTC	CASSSRTTGTRAENEQFF
TRBV7-9	-	TRBJ2-6	-	TGTGCCAGCAGCCACGTAAGGGACACTGAGTTCCTCTCTGGGGCCAACGTCCTGACTTTC	CASSHVRDTEFLSGANVLTF
TRBV27	-	TRBJ2-5	TRBD1	TGTGCCAGCAGTGGGACAGGGGGCGGCAGGACCCAGTACTTC	CASSGTGGGRTQYF
TRBV6-5	-	TRBJ2-7	-	TGTGCCAGCAGTTATAGGGGAACCTACGAGCAGTACTTC	CASSYRGTYEQYF
TRBV7-9	-	TRBJ1-5	-	TGTGCCAGCAGCTTAGCACAGATCGGCAGCAATCAGCCCCAGCATTTT	CASSLAQIGSNQPQHF
TRBV29-1	-	TRBJ1-1	TRBD1	TGCAGCGTTGGGGAGCAGGGGGCGATGAACACTGAAGCTTTCTTT	CSVGEQGAMNTEAFF
TRBV20-1	few	TRBJ2-3	TRBD2	TGCAGTGCTAGAGAGACGGGGGGGCGAGTGGATACGCAGTATTTT	CSARETGGRVDTQYF
TRBV6-4	-	TRBJ2-1	-	TGTGCCAGCTACGTTTCGGGGATGAATGAGCAGTTCTTC	CASYVSGMNEQFF
TRBV5-1	-	TRBJ2-1	TRBD1	TGCGCCAGCAGCCTCTACTATACCGGGACAGGGGGCGCGATCTACAATGAGCAGTTCTTC	CASSLYYTGTGGAIYNEQFF
TRBV12-3/TRBV12-4	-	TRBJ1-2	-	TGTGCCAGCAGGTATTATTCCCAGGAAGGTTATGGCTACACCTTC	CASRYYSQEGYGYTF
TRBV12-3/TRBV12-4	few	TRBJ2-7	-	TGTGCCAGCAGTTCTCGGACAGCGACCTACGAGCAGTACTTC	CASSSRTATYEQYF
TRBV5-6	-	TRBJ2-5	-	TGTGCCAGCAGCTTGGTGTTGGGCGACAAAGGGGGGACAAGGCGGGAGACCCAGTACTTC	CASSLVLGDKGGTRRETQYF
TRBV28	few	TRBJ2-3	-	TGTGCCAGCAGTTATCGGGGAGCCGATACGCAGTATTTT	CASSYRGADTQYF
TRBV20-1	few	TRBJ2-1	TRBD2	TGCAGTGCTAGAGACCTTGGGCGGGGGGGCCCCAATGAGCAGTTCTTC	CSARDLGRGGPNEQFF
TRBV29-1	-	TRBJ1-1	-	TGCAGCGTAGGACAACAGAACACTGAAGCTTTCTTT	CSVGQQNTEAFF
TRBV5-1	few	TRBJ1-1	TRBD1	TGCGCCAGCAGCTGGGACAGGGGGCTGAGTGAAGCTTTCTTT	CASSWDRGLSEAFF
TRBV7-9	-	TRBJ1-4	-	TGTGCCAGCAGCAAGGACAGTAGACATGAAAAACTGTTTTTT	CASSKDSRHEKLFF
TRBV9	few	TRBJ1-6	-	TGTGCCAGCAGCGATGATGGTGGCGGTTCACCCCTCCACTTT	CASSDDGGGSPLHF
TRBV7-9	-	TRBJ2-3	-	TGTGCCAGCAGCTCCAAACCTACAGAGACCACAGATACGCAGTATTTT	CASSSKPTETTDTQYF